This T cell receptor (beta chain) was recorded in a study of blood T cells in healthy people across ages. Primers used in a second PCR of about 6 to 11 cycles were a sample-barcoded 5' primer and a J-beta primer mix. Template switching added a 12-random-nucleotide identifier to every cDNA molecule. MiXCR was run by TCRdb on the 5' RACE reads, yielding one entry per CDR3 protein. The repertoire holds 1.8 million or so distinct CDR3 sequences, more than 35% seen once, with about 23% in the top ten. Details on this clonotype: Its matching antigen is unknown.

In terms of origin and age, donors were healthy Caucasian individuals from Russia aged roughly 6 to 95. Study-wide results and limits: As naive T cell percentage varied, TCR beta diversity correlated strongly with it. What prevented conclusive comparison of naive and antigen-experienced cells was that PBMCs were unsorted.

The sequenced sample was blood. This receptor was taken from a human donor in good health.

The CDR3 loop reads CASSPDRATPYRYGYTF. CDR3 DNA sequence: TGTGCCAGCAGCCCCGACAGGGCGACACCTTACCGCTATGGCTACACCTTC. The gene calls are TRBV6-1 and TRBJ1-2, with 7 nucleotides matching TRBD1. Germline trimming cut 6 bases from V and 4 bases from J; bases unmatched to any gene: 17. Germline V gives CDR1 MNHNS, CDR2 SASEGT. The CDR3 extends over 17 amino acids.